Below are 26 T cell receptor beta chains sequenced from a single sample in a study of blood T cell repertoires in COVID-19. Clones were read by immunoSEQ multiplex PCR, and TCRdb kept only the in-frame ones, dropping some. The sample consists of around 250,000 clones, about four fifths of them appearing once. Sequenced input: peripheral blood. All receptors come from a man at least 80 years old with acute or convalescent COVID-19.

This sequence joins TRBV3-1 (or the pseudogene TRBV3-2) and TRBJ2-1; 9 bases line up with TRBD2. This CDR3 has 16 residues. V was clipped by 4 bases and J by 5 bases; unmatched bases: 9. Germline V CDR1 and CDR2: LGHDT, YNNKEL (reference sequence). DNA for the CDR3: TGTGCCAGCAGCCCTGGTGGCGGGGGGGTCGACAATGAGCAGTTCTTC. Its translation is CASSPGGGGVDNEQFF.

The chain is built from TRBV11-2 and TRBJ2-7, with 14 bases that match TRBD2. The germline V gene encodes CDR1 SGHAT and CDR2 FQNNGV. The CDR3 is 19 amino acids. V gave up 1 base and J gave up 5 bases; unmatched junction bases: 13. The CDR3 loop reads CASSLGWATSGRVLHEQYF. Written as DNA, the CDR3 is TGTGCCAGCAGCTTAGGGTGGGCGACTAGCGGGAGGGTCCTCCACGAGCAGTACTTC.

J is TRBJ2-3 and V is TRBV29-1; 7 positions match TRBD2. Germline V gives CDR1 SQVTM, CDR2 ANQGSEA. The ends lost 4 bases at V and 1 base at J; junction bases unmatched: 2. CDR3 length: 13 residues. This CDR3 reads CSVVGGGTDTQYF. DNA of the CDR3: TGCAGCGTTGTTGGGGGGGGCACAGATACGCAGTATTTT.

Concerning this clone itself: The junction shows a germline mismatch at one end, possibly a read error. The DNA of the CDR3 is TGTGCCAGCAGGGGACAGGGGCGGTTGTACTATGGCTATACCTTC. As protein: CASRGQGRLYYGYTF. This rearrangement joins TRBV27 to TRBJ1-2, with 10 bases lining up with TRBD1. The CDR3 has 15 residues. The germline V gene encodes CDR1 MNHEY and CDR2 SMNVEV (reference sequence).

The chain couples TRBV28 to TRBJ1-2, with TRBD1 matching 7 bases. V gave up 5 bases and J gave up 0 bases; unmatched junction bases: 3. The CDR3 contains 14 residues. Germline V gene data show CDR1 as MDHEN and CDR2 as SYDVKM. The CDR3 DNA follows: TGTGCCAGCAGTGAGGGACAGTCTAACTATGGCTACACCTTC. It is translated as CASSEGQSNYGYTF.

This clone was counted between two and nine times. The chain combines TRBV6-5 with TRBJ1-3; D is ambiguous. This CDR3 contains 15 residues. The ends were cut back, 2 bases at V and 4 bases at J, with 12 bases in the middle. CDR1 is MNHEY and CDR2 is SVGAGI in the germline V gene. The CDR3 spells CASSYGGGKGNTIYF. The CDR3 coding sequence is TGTGCCAGCAGTTACGGCGGAGGGAAGGGAAACACCATATATTTT.

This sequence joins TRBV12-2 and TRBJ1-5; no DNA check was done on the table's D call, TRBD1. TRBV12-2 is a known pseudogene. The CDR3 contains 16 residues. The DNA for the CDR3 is TGTGCAAGTCGCTTATCTGGGACAGGGGTGGATCAGCCCCAGCATTTT. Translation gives CASRLSGTGVDQPQHF.

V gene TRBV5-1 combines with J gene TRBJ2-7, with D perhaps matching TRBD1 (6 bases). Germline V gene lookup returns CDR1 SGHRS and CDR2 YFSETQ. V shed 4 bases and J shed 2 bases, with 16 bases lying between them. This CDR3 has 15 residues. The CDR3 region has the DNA TGCGCCAGCAGCCCCGTTTCTAACAGGGCCTACGAGCAGTACTTC. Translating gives CASSPVSNRAYEQYF.

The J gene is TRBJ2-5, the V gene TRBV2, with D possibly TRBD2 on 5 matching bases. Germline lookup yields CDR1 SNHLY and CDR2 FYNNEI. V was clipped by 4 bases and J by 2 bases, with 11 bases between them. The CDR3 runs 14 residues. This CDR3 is CASSVSSGQETQYF. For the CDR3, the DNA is TGTGCCAGCAGTGTATCCAGCGGTCAAGAGACCCAGTACTTC.

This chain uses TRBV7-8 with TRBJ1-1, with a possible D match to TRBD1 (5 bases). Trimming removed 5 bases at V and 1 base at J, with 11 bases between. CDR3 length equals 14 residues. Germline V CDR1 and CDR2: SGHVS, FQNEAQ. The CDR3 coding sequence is TGTGCCAGCAGCGGATATACAGGGAACACTGAAGCTTTCTTT. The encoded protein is CASSGYTGNTEAFF.

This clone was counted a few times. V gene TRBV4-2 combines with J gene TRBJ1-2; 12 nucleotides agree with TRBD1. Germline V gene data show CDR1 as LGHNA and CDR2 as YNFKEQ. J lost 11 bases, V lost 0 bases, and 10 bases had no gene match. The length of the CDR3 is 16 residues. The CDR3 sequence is CASSQDHDGTGGVYTF. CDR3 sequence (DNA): TGTGCCAGCAGCCAAGATCACGATGGGACAGGGGGCGTTTACACCTTC.

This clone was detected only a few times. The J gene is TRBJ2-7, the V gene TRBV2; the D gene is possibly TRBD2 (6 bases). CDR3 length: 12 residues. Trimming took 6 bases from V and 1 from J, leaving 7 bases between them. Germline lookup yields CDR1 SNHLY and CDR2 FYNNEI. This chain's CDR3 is CASREGSYEQYF. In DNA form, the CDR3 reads TGTGCCAGCAGGGAGGGGTCCTACGAGCAGTACTTC. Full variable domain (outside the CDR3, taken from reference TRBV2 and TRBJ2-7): EPEVTQTPSHQVTQMGQEVILRCVPISNHLYFYWYRQILGQKVEFLVSFYNNEISEKSEIFDDQFSVERPDGSNFTLKIRSTKLEDSAMYFCASREGSYEQYFGPGTRLTVT.

The DNA for the CDR3 is TGTGCCAGCAGCTTGCAGGGGGATACGCAGTATTTT. As protein: CASSLQGDTQYF. The gene calls are TRBV5-8 and TRBJ2-3; D possibly corresponds to TRBD1 (6 bases). This CDR3 comprises 12 residues. V dropped 1 base and J dropped 6 bases, with 6 bases sitting between them. Germline V CDR1 and CDR2: SGHTS, YDEGEE.

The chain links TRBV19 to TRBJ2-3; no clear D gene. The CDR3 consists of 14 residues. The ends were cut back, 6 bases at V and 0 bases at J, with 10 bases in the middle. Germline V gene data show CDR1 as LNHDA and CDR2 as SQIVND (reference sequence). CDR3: CASSNLLSTDTQYF. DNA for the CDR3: TGTGCCAGTAGCAACCTTCTAAGCACAGATACGCAGTATTTT.

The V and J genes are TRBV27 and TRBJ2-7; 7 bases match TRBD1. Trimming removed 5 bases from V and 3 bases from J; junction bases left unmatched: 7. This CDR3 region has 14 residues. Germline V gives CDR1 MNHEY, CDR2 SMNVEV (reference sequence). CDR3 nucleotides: TGTGCCAGCAGTCGCGACAGGGACCGCTACGAGCAGTACTTC. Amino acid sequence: CASSRDRDRYEQYF.

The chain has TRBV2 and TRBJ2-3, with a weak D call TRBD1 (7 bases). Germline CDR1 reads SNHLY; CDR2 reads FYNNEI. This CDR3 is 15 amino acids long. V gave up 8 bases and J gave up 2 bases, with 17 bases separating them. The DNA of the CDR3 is TGTGCCAGCGGTATGGCGGGGACAGCCACAGATACGCAGTATTTT. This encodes CASGMAGTATDTQYF.

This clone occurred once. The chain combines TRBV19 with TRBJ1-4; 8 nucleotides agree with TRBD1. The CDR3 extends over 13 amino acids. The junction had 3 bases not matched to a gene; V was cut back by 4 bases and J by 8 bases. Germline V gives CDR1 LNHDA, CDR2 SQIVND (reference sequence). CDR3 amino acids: CASSSRQGEKLFF. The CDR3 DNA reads TGTGCCAGTAGTAGCCGACAGGGGGAAAAACTGTTTTTT.

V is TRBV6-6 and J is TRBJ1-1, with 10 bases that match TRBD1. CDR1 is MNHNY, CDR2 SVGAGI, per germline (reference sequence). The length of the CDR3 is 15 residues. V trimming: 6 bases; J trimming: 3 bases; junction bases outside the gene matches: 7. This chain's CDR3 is CASRPPGQGYTEAFF. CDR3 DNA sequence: TGTGCCAGCAGACCGCCGGGACAGGGGTACACTGAAGCTTTCTTT.

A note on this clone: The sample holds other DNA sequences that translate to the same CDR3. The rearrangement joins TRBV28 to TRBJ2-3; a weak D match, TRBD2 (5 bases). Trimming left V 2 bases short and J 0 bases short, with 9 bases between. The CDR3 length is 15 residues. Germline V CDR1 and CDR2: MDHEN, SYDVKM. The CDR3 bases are TGTGCCAGCAGTTTACCGAGCGGAAGCACAGATACGCAGTATTTT. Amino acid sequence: CASSLPSGSTDTQYF.

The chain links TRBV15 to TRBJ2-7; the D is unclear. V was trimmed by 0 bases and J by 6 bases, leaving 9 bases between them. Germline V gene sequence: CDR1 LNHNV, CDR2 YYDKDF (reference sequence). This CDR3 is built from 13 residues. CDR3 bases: TGTGCCACCAGCAGAGAGGAGTTTCGCGAGCAGTACTTC. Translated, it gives CATSREEFREQYF.

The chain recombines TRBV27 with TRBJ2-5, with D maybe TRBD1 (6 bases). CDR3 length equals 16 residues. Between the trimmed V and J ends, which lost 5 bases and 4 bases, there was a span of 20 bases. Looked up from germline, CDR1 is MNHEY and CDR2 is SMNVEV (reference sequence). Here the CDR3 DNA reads TGTGCCAGCAGTCCCCGGGGCGGCAGGGGTGGAGAGACCCAGTACTTC. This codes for CASSPRGGRGGETQYF.

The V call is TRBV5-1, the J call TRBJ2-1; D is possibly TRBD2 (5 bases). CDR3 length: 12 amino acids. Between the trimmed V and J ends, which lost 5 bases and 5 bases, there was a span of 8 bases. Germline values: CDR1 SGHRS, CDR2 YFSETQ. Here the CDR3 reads CASRAVDNEQFF. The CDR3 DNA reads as TGCGCCAGCAGAGCGGTCGACAATGAGCAGTTCTTC.

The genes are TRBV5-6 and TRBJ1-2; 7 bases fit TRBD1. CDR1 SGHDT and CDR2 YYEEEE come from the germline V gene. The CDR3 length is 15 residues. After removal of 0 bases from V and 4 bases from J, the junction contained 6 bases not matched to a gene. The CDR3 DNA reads TGTGCCAGCAGCTTGGGACAGGGAAGCTCCTATGGCTACACCTTC. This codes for CASSLGQGSSYGYTF. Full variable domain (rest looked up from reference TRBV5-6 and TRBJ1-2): DAGVTQSPTHLIKTRGQQVTLRCSPKSGHDTVSWYQQALGQGPQFIFQYYEEEERQRGNFPDRFSGHQFPNYSSELNVNALLLGDSALYLCASSLGQGSSYGYTFGSGTRLTVV.

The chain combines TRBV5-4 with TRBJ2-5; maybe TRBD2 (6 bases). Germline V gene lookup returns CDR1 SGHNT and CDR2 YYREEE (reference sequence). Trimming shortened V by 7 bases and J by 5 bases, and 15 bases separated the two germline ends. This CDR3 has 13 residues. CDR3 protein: CASRTPAGETQYF. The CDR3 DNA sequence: TGTGCCAGCCGGACTCCGGCGGGGGAGACCCAGTACTTC.

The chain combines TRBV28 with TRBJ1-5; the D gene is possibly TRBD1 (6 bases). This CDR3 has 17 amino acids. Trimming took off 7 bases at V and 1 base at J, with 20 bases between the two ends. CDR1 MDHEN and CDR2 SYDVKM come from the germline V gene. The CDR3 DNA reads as TGTGCCAGCATGTCCCGAAGGGGGGGCGCCAGCAATCAGCCCCAGCATTTT. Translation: CASMSRRGGASNQPQHF. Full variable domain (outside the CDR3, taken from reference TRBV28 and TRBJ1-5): DVKVTQSSRYLVKRTGEKVFLECVQDMDHENMFWYRQDPGLGLRLIYFSYDVKMKEKGDIPEGYSVSREKKERFSLILESASTNQTSMYLCASMSRRGGASNQPQHFGDGTRLSIL.

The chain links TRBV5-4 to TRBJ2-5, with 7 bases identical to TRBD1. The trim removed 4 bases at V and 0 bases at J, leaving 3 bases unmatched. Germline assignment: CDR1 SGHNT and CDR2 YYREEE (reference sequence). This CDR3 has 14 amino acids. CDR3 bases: TGTGCCAGCAGCAAGGACAGGTACCAAGAGACCCAGTACTTC. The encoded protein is CASSKDRYQETQYF. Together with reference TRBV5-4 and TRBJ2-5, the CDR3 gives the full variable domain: ETGVTQSPTHLIKTRGQQVTLRCSSQSGHNTVSWYQQALGQGPQFIFQYYREEENGRGNFPPRFSGLQFPNYSSELNVNALELDDSALYLCASSKDRYQETQYFGPGTRLLVL.